This T cell receptor beta chain was captured by sequencing in a study of cytomegalovirus exposure and HLA in healthy donors. About the research overall: In terms of ancestry, the Caucasian-associated cluster contained about four fifths of the approximately 380 genotyped donors. Study-level points and caveats: The authors listed roughly 150 TCR beta chains as cytomegalovirus-associated. Most of the TCR beta V segments (in an earlier analysis) were productive either about 87% or about 30% of the time.

The CDR3 length is 13 residues. The J segment lost 9 bases and the V segment lost 9 bases, leaving 7 bases of the junction unmatched. Germline assignment: CDR1 LNHDA and CDR2 SQIVND (reference sequence). The PCR made use of 60 Vbeta and 13 Jbeta primers. Only in-frame clones appear in the TCRdb table, and some are missing; sequencing was by immunoSEQ multiplex PCR. The sample yields 100,000 to 150,000 clones, approximately 75% seen once. Healthy bone marrow donors made up the cohort. This clone has only a few counts. What it binds is not known. The sequenced sample consisted of PBMCs. The J gene is TRBJ2-1, the V gene TRBV19, with 11 nucleotides matching TRBD2. This TCR was recovered from a woman aged 40 to 50 in good health and CMV-seropositive. The CDR3 DNA sequence: TGTGCCAGCGTAGCGGGGGGGCTAGGTGAGCAGTTCTTC. It is translated as CASVAGGLGEQFF. Full variable domain (remainder filled in from reference TRBV19 and TRBJ2-1): DGGITQSPKYLFRKEGQNVTLSCEQNLNHDAMYWYRQDPGQGLRLIYYSQIVNDFQKGDIAEGYSVSREKKESFPLTVTSAQKNPTAFYLCASVAGGLGEQFFGPGTRLTVL.